This TCR beta chain was recovered during a study of memory CD4+ T cells and cytomegalovirus serostatus. Study-level information: Of the healthy Belgian adults, 9 or 10 were CMV seropositive and 20 to 30 seronegative.

The sort gate was single viable CD3+CD4+CD8-CD45RO+ cells for memory CD4+ T cells. This CDR3 has 15 amino acids. Unmatched junction bases numbered 7, after V lost 2 bases and J lost 6 bases. The germline gives CDR1 SGHDT, CDR2 YYEEEE. Assay: immunoSEQ multiplex PCR; the TCRdb copy retains only in-frame clones and omits some. Counted here are 50,000 to 65,000 clones, roughly 77% occurring once; the ten biggest clones make up more than 2.5%. The sequence was obtained from an adult in good health and CMV-seropositive. The sequenced material came from memory CD4+ T cells from blood. The rearrangement uses TRBV5-6 and TRBJ2-5; 10 bases line up with TRBD2. The CDR3 is CASSLGLAGGQTQYF. The DNA of the CDR3 is TGTGCCAGCAGCTTAGGGTTAGCGGGAGGACAGACCCAGTACTTC.